This T cell receptor (beta chain) was documented in a study of blood T cells in healthy people across ages. This clonotype was found a few times. The V gene's germline CDR1 is DFQATT and CDR2 SNEGSKA (reference sequence). The CDR3 loop spans 15 amino acids. Trimming took off 4 bases at V and 0 bases at J, with 12 bases between the two ends. Alongside a J-beta primer mix, a sample-barcoded 5' primer served in a second PCR lasting about 6 to 11 cycles. Each CDR3 protein is one row after TCRdb ran MiXCR on the 5' RACE reads. The table records 600,000 or so distinct CDR3 sequences, roughly 21% of them present only once.

The source is a man aged 70-80 years in good health. V is TRBV20-1 and J is TRBJ1-4; D is ambiguous. Sequenced material: blood. The CDR3 protein is CSAIAHSATNEKLFF. Written as DNA, the CDR3 is TGCAGTGCTATAGCCCATTCTGCAACTAATGAAAAACTGTTTTTT.